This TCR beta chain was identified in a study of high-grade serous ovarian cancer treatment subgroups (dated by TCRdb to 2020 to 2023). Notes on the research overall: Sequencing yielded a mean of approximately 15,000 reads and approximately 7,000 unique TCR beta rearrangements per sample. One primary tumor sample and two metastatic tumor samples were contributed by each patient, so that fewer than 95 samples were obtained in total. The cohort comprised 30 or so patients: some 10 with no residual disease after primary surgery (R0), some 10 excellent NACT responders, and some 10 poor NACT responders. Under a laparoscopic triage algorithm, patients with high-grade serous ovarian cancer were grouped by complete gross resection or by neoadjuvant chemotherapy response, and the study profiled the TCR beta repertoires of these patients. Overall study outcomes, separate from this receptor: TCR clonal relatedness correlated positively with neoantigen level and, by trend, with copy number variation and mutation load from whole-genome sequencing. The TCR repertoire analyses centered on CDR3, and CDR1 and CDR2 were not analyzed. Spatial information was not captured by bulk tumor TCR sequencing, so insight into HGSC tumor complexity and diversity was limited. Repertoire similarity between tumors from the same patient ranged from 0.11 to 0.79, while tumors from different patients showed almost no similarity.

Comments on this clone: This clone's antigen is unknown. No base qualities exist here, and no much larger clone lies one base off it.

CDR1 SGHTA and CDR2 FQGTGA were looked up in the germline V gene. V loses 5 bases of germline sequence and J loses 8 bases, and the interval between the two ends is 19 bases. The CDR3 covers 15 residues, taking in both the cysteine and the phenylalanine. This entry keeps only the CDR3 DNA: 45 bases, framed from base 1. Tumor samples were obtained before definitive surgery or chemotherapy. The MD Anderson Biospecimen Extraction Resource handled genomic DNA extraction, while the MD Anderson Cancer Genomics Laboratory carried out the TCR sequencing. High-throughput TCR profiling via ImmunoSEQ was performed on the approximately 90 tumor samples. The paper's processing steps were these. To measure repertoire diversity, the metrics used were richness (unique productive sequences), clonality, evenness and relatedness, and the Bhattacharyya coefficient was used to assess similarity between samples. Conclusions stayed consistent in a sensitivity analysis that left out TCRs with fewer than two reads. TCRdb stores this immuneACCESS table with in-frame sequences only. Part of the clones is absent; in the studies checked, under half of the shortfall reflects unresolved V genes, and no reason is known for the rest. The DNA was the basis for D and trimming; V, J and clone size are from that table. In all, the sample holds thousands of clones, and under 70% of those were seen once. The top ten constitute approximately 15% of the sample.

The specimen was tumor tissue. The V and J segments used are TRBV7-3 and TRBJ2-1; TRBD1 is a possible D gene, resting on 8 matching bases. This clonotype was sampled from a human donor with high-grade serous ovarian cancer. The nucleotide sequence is TGTGCCAGCAGCCCAGGGGGCCGGGGGAGGGATGAGCAGTTCTTC. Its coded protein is CASSPGGRGRDEQFF.